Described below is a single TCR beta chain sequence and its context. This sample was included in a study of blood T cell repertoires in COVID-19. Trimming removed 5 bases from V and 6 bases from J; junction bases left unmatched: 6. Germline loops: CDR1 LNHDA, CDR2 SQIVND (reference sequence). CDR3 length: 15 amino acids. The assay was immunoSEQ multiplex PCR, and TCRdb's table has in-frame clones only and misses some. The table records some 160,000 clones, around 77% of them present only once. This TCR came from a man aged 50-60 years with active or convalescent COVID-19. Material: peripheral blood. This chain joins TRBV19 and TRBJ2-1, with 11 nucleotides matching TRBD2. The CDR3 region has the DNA TGTGCCAGTAGTCCACGACTAGCGGGGCGCAATGAGCAGTTCTTC. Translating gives CASSPRLAGRNEQFF.